The source of this T cell receptor (beta chain) is a study of blood T cell repertoires in COVID-19. As originally analysed: By means of reference gene primer amplification, nucleated cell counts were estimated. Some clones are missing from TCRdb's copy, which holds only in-frame ones; the method was immunoSEQ multiplex PCR. V and J calls plus clone size are reproduced from that table; the DNA served to infer D and trimming. The repertoire holds about 29,000 clones, with roughly 89% as singletons. Germline loops: CDR1 LNHDA, CDR2 SQIVND (reference sequence). V was trimmed by 2 bases and J by 3 bases, leaving 13 bases between them. The length of the CDR3 is 15 residues. Notes on this clone: The sample holds other DNA sequences that translate to the same CDR3.

The V gene is TRBV19, the J gene TRBJ1-1; D is unresolved. The sample was peripheral blood. The TCR originated in a man in his sixties or seventies with active COVID-19. The CDR3, as DNA: TGTGCCAGTAGTATAACTCCGGCGGCTGACACTGAAGCTTTCTTT. Protein product: CASSITPAADTEAFF.